This is a list of T cell receptor beta chains from one sample in a study of lymphopenia after photon versus proton radiotherapy. The table came from immunoSEQ multiplex PCR; TCRdb's copy has only in-frame clones and leaves some out. Among 20,000 to 25,000 clones listed, 85% were seen once. This sample comprised peripheral blood, obtained from a patient treated with photon-based radiotherapy. The receptors shown here come from a man in his sixties with pancreatic cancer. Each CDR3 is given with its conserved first and last residue. The D gene is left open where the match is weak. The size field is filled for only some rows; it gives once, few, many or a size class.

abundance	v_gene	j_gene	len	d_gene	CDR3aa	CDR3nt
NA	TRBV9	TRBJ2-5	13	NA	CASSGSGFETQYF	TGTGCCAGCAGCGGCTCAGGCTTCGAGACCCAGTACTTC
NA	TRBV30	TRBJ2-3	12	NA	CAWERRADTQYF	TGTGCCTGGGAACGCAGGGCAGATACGCAGTATTTT
NA	TRBV5-1	TRBJ2-5	15	NA	CASSLADRTQETQYF	TGCGCCAGCAGCTTGGCTGACAGAACCCAAGAGACCCAGTACTTC
NA	TRBV4-2	TRBJ1-1	11	NA	CASGEDNQAFF	TGTGCCAGCGGAGAGGACAATCAAGCTTTCTTT
NA	TRBV4-1	TRBJ1-2	15	NA	CASSQEGHTNYGYTF	TGCGCCAGCAGCCAAGAGGGACATACGAACTATGGCTACACCTTC
NA	TRBV7-2	TRBJ2-5	16	NA	CASSLLSGADQETQYF	TGTGCCAGCAGCTTATTGTCGGGGGCGGACCAAGAGACCCAGTACTTC
NA	TRBV5-8	TRBJ2-1	17	NA	CASSLVQVWGSNNEQFF	TGTGCCAGCAGCTTGGTTCAAGTCTGGGGCTCGAACAATGAGCAGTTCTTC
NA	TRBV7-2	TRBJ1-4	15	NA	CASKDGGATNEKLFF	TGTGCCAGCAAGGATGGGGGGGCAACTAATGAAAAACTGTTTTTT
few	TRBV13	TRBJ2-3	17	NA	CASSLFRSASRSDTQYF	TGTGCCAGCAGCTTATTCAGGTCGGCTAGTAGGTCAGATACGCAGTATTTT
NA	TRBV27	TRBJ1-6	17	NA	CASSLMGTNRAYSPLHF	TGTGCCAGCAGTTTAATGGGGACTAATAGAGCATATTCACCCCTCCACTTT
NA	TRBV5-1	TRBJ1-1	13	NA	CASIYSPGTEAFF	TGCGCCAGCATTTATTCCCCGGGAACTGAAGCTTTCTTT
NA	TRBV18	TRBJ2-5	13	NA	CASSPGHEETQYF	TGTGCCAGCTCACCCGGACACGAAGAGACCCAGTACTTC
few	TRBV7-2	TRBJ2-2	15	TRBD1	CASSPGQLPPGELFF	TGTGCCAGCAGTCCGGGACAGCTTCCTCCCGGGGAGCTGTTTTTT
NA	TRBV18	TRBJ1-2	15	NA	CASSPPPYSNYGYTF	TGTGCCAGCTCACCACCCCCGTATTCTAACTATGGCTACACCTTC
few	TRBV11-3	TRBJ2-1	13	TRBD2	CASSASGYNEQFF	TGTGCCAGCAGCGCTAGCGGGTACAATGAGCAGTTCTTC
NA	TRBV5-8	TRBJ2-1	15	TRBD2	CASSWGTSGRSEQFF	TGTGCCAGCAGCTGGGGGACTAGCGGCCGCAGTGAGCAGTTCTTC
once	TRBV9	TRBJ2-7	13	TRBD1	CASSTSGGYEQYF	TGTGCCAGCAGCACGTCAGGGGGCTACGAGCAGTACTTC
NA	TRBV6-5	TRBJ1-1	15	TRBD1	CASSYSHRGATEAFF	TGTGCCAGCAGTTACTCGCACAGGGGGGCGACTGAAGCTTTCTTT
NA	TRBV11-2	TRBJ1-5	15	TRBD1	CASSRDRAGNQPQHF	TGTGCCAGCAGCCGGGACAGGGCAGGCAATCAGCCCCAGCATTTT
NA	TRBV7-6	TRBJ2-3	20	TRBD1	CASSLRGRTLNPASTDTQYF	TGTGCCAGCAGCTTAAGGGGGCGAACACTGAACCCGGCTAGCACAGATACGCAGTATTTT
NA	TRBV5-1	TRBJ1-5	13	NA	CASREGSNQPQHF	TGCGCCAGCAGGGAGGGTAGCAATCAGCCCCAGCATTTT
NA	TRBV5-8	TRBJ2-3	13	NA	CASSLGGADTQYF	TGTGCCAGCAGCTTAGGGGGGGCAGATACGCAGTATTTT
NA	TRBV2	TRBJ1-1	14	NA	CASSGRGAGTEAFF	TGTGCCAGCAGTGGTCGGGGGGCCGGGACTGAAGCTTTCTTT
NA	TRBV7-8	TRBJ1-2	17	TRBD1	CASSPGQGALLNYGYTF	TGTGCCAGCAGCCCAGGGCAGGGGGCATTACTTAACTATGGCTACACCTTC
NA	TRBV7-2	TRBJ2-1	17	TRBD2	CASSPHSGGAGYNEQFF	TGTGCCAGCAGCCCCCATAGCGGGGGGGCAGGATACAATGAGCAGTTCTTC
NA	TRBV6-5	TRBJ2-7	14	NA	CASSLRGSVYEQYF	TGTGCCAGCAGTTTAAGGGGGTCGGTCTACGAGCAGTACTTC
NA	TRBV6-4	TRBJ1-1	14	NA	CASSEQAGLTEAFF	TGTGCCAGCAGTGAACAGGCAGGGCTCACTGAAGCTTTCTTT